This T cell receptor (beta chain) was observed in a study of T cell responses to AZD1222 COVID-19 vaccine. With regard to this clone: Its specificity is not known.

Study-wide points: Among those given AZD1222, only 6 or 7 were seropositive at baseline. Unmutated regions of variants are reportedly targeted by nearly half of spike-specific TCRs.

The table came from immunoSEQ multiplex PCR; TCRdb's copy has only in-frame clones and leaves some out. Of 110,000 to 150,000 clones in the sample, over 85% are singletons; the top ten hold over 0.9%. CDR3 length: 13 residues. Germline assignment: CDR1 SGHDN and CDR2 FVKESK. The V gene end was trimmed by 4 bases and the J gene end by 4 bases; junction bases not matched to a gene: 1. The sequence derives from an adult in good health. Specimen: peripheral blood, collected on day 0 of MenACWY control vaccination. The chain has TRBV14 and TRBJ2-7; TRBD1 matches at 10 bases. CDR3 protein: CASSRGQGYEQYF. The CDR3 nucleotides read TGTGCCAGCAGCCGGGGACAGGGGTACGAGCAGTACTTC.